These 12 T cell receptor beta chains share one sample of origin, sequenced in a study of cytomegalovirus exposure and HLA in healthy donors (dated 2017 in TCRdb). Library creation used the immunoSEQ multiplex PCR assay. For the multiplex PCR, a mixture combining 60 forward primers for TCR Vbeta segments and 13 reverse primers for TCR Jbeta segments was used. What TCRdb holds here is the immuneACCESS table cut down to in-frame rearrangements. Part of the clones is not present; checked against another copy, under half of the missing clones reflect an unresolved V gene, and the others are unexplained. For this sample the table gives 84,000 or so clones, of which around 77% were detected only once. Clones ranked in the top ten supply about 3.5% of the sample. Sequencing was carried out using PBMCs. The receptors shown here come from a man in his forties or fifties in good health and CMV-seronegative.

The chain links TRBV19 to TRBJ2-5, with 7 bases fitting TRBD1. The CDR3 loop spans 12 amino acids. Looked up from germline, CDR1 is LNHDA and CDR2 is SQIVND (reference sequence). V was clipped by 8 bases and J by 7 bases; unmatched bases: 7. The CDR3 region has the DNA TGTGCCAGTCAAGACAGGGTAGGGACCCAGTACTTC. It translates to CASQDRVGTQYF.

There are a few counts of this clone. The V gene is TRBV6-5, the J gene TRBJ2-7; perhaps TRBD2 as D (5 bases). This CDR3 region has 14 residues. Germline V gene data show CDR1 as MNHEY and CDR2 as SVGAGI. Trimming left V 0 bases short and J 7 bases short, with 13 bases between. CDR3 bases: TGTGCCAGCAGTTACTCGAGGGCCGACTGGGAGCAGTACTTC. It encodes CASSYSRADWEQYF.

The chain links TRBV2 to TRBJ2-2, with 7 bases aligning to TRBD1. With 4 bases clipped from V and 4 bases from J, the junction kept 6 bases outside the gene matches. In germline, CDR1 is SNHLY, CDR2 FYNNEI. There are 15 residues in the CDR3. This chain's CDR3 is CASSAQTGRTGELFF. In nucleotides, the CDR3 is TGTGCCAGCAGTGCTCAGACAGGGCGCACCGGGGAGCTGTTTTTT.

The chain joins TRBV6-5 to TRBJ2-6; TRBD1 is a possible D gene (5 bases). This CDR3 spans 15 amino acids. Germline V gives CDR1 MNHEY, CDR2 SVGAGI. Trimming removed 1 base from V and 5 bases from J, with 9 bases in between. CDR3 in amino acids: CASSYFQGRANVLTF. DNA for the CDR3: TGTGCCAGCAGTTACTTTCAGGGTAGGGCCAACGTCCTGACTTTC.

The genes are TRBV14 and TRBJ1-1; perhaps TRBD1 as D (5 bases). The V end lost 3 bases, the J end lost 6 bases, and 11 bases lay between the germline ends. Germline CDR1 SGHDN, CDR2 FVKESK. The CDR3 runs 13 residues. This CDR3 is CASSQDLRAEAFF. Here the CDR3 DNA reads TGTGCCAGCAGCCAGGATCTCAGGGCTGAAGCTTTCTTT.

This chain uses TRBV18 with TRBJ1-1; D is ambiguous. V shed 2 bases and J shed 1 base, with 8 bases lying between them. The CDR3 spans 14 residues. The germline V gene encodes CDR1 KGHSH and CDR2 LQKENI. The chain's CDR3 is CASSPAEGNTEAFF. The CDR3 DNA reads TGTGCCAGCTCACCAGCAGAGGGGAACACTGAAGCTTTCTTT.

This clone occurred a few times. This sequence joins TRBV5-1 and TRBJ1-4, with TRBD1 identical over 11 bases. The germline gives CDR1 SGHRS, CDR2 YFSETQ. V lost 4 bases, J lost 6 bases, and 8 bases stayed unmatched. The CDR3 has 16 residues. In DNA form, the CDR3 reads TGCGCCAGCAGCACGGGACAGGGGGGTACCTATGAAAAACTGTTTTTT. The encoded protein is CASSTGQGGTYEKLFF.

This clone came up a few times. V and J are TRBV5-1 and TRBJ2-3, with 11 bases matching TRBD2. The CDR3 totals 14 residues. CDR1 and CDR2 from the germline V gene are SGHRS and YFSETQ. The V segment lost 4 bases and the J segment 8 bases; nucleotides outside the gene matches: 6. The CDR3, as DNA: TGCGCCAGCAGCACCTCGGGACTAGCGGTTACGCAGTATTTT. Protein product: CASSTSGLAVTQYF. Filled out from reference TRBV5-1 and TRBJ2-3, the complete variable domain reads KAGVTQTPRYLIKTRGQQVTLSCSPISGHRSVSWYQQTPGQGLQFLFEYFSETQRNKGNFPGRFSGRQFSNSRSEMNVSTLELGDSALYLCASSTSGLAVTQYFGPGTRLTVL.

This clone was seen more than once but under ten times. The rearrangement joins TRBV7-6 to TRBJ2-1; 7 bases fit TRBD1. Per germline, CDR1 SGHVS and CDR2 FNYEAQ. The CDR3 consists of 14 residues. The V gene end was trimmed by 3 bases and the J gene end by 6 bases; junction bases not matched to a gene: 5. For the CDR3, the DNA is TGTGCCAGCAGCTTTGGGACAGAGGGCAATGAGCAGTTCTTC. Protein sequence: CASSFGTEGNEQFF.

V gene TRBV5-4 combines with J gene TRBJ1-3; D call uncertain. V lost 4 bases, J lost 4 bases, and 18 bases lay in between. The CDR3 is 16 amino acids. The germline V gene encodes CDR1 SGHNT and CDR2 YYREEE (reference sequence). The CDR3: CASSMDGLSRGNTIYF. CDR3 DNA: TGTGCCAGCAGCATGGACGGTCTGTCAAGAGGAAACACCATATATTTT.

The CDR3 is CAWSTGQGSYNSPLHF. The CDR3 bases are TGTGCCTGGAGTACGGGACAGGGGTCCTATAATTCACCCCTCCACTTT. The V call is TRBV30, the J call TRBJ1-6; 10 bases fit TRBD1. Per germline, CDR1 GTSNPN and CDR2 SVGIG (reference sequence). After removal of 2 bases from V and 1 base from J, the junction contained 2 bases not matched to a gene. This CDR3 region has 16 residues.

The chain recombines TRBV18 with TRBJ1-2; 9 nucleotides line up with TRBD1. Per germline, CDR1 KGHSH and CDR2 LQKENI. Trimming removed 6 bases from V and 8 bases from J; junction bases left unmatched: 13. There are 15 residues in the CDR3. The CDR3 DNA is TGTGCCAGCTCCCTTTCGAACAGGGGGCAGAGCGGCTACACCTTC. Translating it yields CASSLSNRGQSGYTF.